The clone carrying this TCR beta chain has only a few counts. Its cognate antigen is unknown. After removal of 4 bases from V and 3 bases from J, the junction contained 2 bases not matched to a gene. Per the germline V gene, CDR1 is LNHDA and CDR2 is SQIVND (reference sequence). This CDR3 region has 13 residues. Stated time point: sample taken at primary tumor resection. Unsorted whole RNA samples from tumor, nontumor lung or frozen PBMC were sequenced. This sample was taken from a study of spatial heterogeneity in lung cancer. Study information: A T cell module score from matched bulk RNA-seq correlated strongly with TCR transcript counts in tumor regions. Findings and limits, study-wide: Coverage estimated for tumor T cells reached about 6.5% for alpha chains and around 13% for beta chains. Counts of expanded alpha and beta TCRs within tumors tracked the tumor nonsynonymous mutation count.

Every TCR cDNA molecule carried a tag that served as a unique molecular identifier. One entry per CDR3 protein, called by TCRdb with MiXCR from the 5' RACE reads. The table records about 9,300 distinct CDR3 sequences, about 5.9% of them present only once. This specimen consisted of lung tumor tissue, obtained at surgery. The TCR comes from a male donor with early-stage non-small cell lung cancer. This rearrangement joins TRBV19 to TRBJ2-7; 8 bases fit TRBD1. The CDR3, as DNA: TGTGCCAGTAGTAGGACAGGGCTCTACGAGCAGTACTTC. Its translation: CASSRTGLYEQYF.